These 19 T cell receptor beta chains were sequenced from one sample in a study of neurological immune-mediated disorders. MiXCR, run by TCRdb on the 5' RACE reads, gives a single entry per CDR3 protein. This sample yields over 25,000 distinct CDR3 sequences, of which approximately 24% are seen a single time; roughly 27% belongs to the top ten. Sequencing used CD4+ T cells from blood. The receptor source for this set is a man aged 50 to 59 with HTLV-1-associated myelopathy (HAM/TSP).

By proportion, this clonotype is medium-sized. The chain recombines TRBV7-9 with TRBJ2-5; D remains unclear. The V gene lost 5 bases and the J gene lost 3 bases, with 10 bases spanning the gap. The length of the CDR3 is 13 residues. Germline V lookup: CDR1 SEHNR, CDR2 FQNEAQ (reference sequence). In nucleotides, the CDR3 is TGTGCCAGCAGCCCCAACGCAAAAGAGACCCAGTACTTC. Protein sequence: CASSPNAKETQYF.

This clonotype showed up many times. The chain links TRBV20-1 to TRBJ1-1, with a possible D match to TRBD1 (5 bases). V lost 1 base and J 5 bases, leaving 8 bases between the germline ends. This CDR3 comprises 12 residues. The V gene's germline CDR1 is DFQATT and CDR2 SNEGSKA (reference sequence). The CDR3 sequence is CSARGGGTEAFF. For the CDR3, the DNA is TGCAGTGCTAGAGGGGGGGGGACTGAAGCTTTCTTT.

CDR3 amino acids: CASSLADRDEAEAFF. The CDR3 region has the DNA TGCGCCAGCAGCCTAGCGGACAGGGATGAAGCTGAAGCTTTCTTT. V gene TRBV5-1 combines with J gene TRBJ1-1, with TRBD1 identical over 8 bases. V was clipped by 4 bases and J by 6 bases; unmatched bases: 11. The CDR3 contains 15 residues. The germline CDR1 and CDR2 sequences are SGHRS and YFSETQ.

In this sample, this clonotype turned up many times. DNA for the CDR3: TGCAGTGCTAGTAACCCGCGGGAGGCGAGGGATACGCAGTATTTT. Translated, it gives CSASNPREARDTQYF. The chain carries TRBV20-1 and TRBJ2-3, with 8 bases matching TRBD2. Germline V gene lookup returns CDR1 DFQATT and CDR2 SNEGSKA (reference sequence). With 3 bases clipped from V and 6 bases from J, the junction kept 11 bases outside the gene matches. The CDR3 has 15 amino acids.

This chain uses TRBV20-1 with TRBJ2-3, with D possibly TRBD1 on 5 matching bases. The length of the CDR3 is 13 residues. Germline CDR1 is DFQATT and CDR2 is SNEGSKA (reference sequence). Trimming removed 3 bases at V and 6 bases at J, with 13 bases between. CDR3 in DNA: TGCAGTGCTAGGGGGCCCGCTTTCGATACGCAGTATTTT. Residues: CSARGPAFDTQYF.

This clonotype was counted at least ten times. J is TRBJ1-6 and V is TRBV5-1; TRBD1 might be the D (5 bases). Trimming cost V 2 bases and J 8 bases, with 17 bases left between them. From germline, CDR1 is SGHRS and CDR2 YFSETQ. CDR3 length: 16 residues. The CDR3 region has the DNA TGCGCCAGCAGCTTCGCTACAGGAGATCATCATTCACCCCTCCACTTT. The encoded protein is CASSFATGDHHSPLHF.

This chain connects TRBV10-3 to TRBJ2-3; no clear D gene. The CDR3 contains 12 residues. The V gene's germline CDR1 is ENHRY and CDR2 SYGVKD. The V end was cut by 9 bases, the J end by 0 bases, with 7 bases between. CDR3 loop: CAMQVSTDTQYF. In DNA form, the CDR3 reads TGTGCCATGCAGGTGAGCACAGATACGCAGTATTTT.

This clonotype occurred many times. The chain links TRBV13 to TRBJ2-1, with 10 positions matching TRBD1. The CDR3 sequence is 16 residues long. Germline CDR1 is PRHDT and CDR2 is FYEKMQ (reference sequence). After removal of 7 bases from V and 2 bases from J, the junction contained 8 bases not matched to a gene. CDR3 coding DNA: TGTGCCAGCATGAAGACAGGGGGCTACCCCTACAATGAGCAGTTCTTC. Translation gives CASMKTGGYPYNEQFF. Combining the CDR3 with reference TRBV13 and TRBJ2-1 gives the whole variable domain AAGVIQSPRHLIKEKRETATLKCYPIPRHDTVYWYQQGPGQDPQFLISFYEKMQSDKGSIPDRFSAQQFSDYHSELNMSSLELGDSALYFCASMKTGGYPYNEQFFGPGTRLTVL.

Ten or more counts support this clonotype. The genes are TRBV5-1 and TRBJ1-2, with TRBD1 matching 10 bases. The V and J ends lost 3 bases and 4 bases, in that order; junction bases with no gene match: 9. The CDR3 has 16 residues. CDR1 and CDR2 (germline): SGHRS, YFSETQ. CDR3 region: CASSSRDRGEGYGYTF. The CDR3, as DNA: TGCGCCAGCAGCTCCCGGGACAGGGGAGAGGGCTATGGCTACACCTTC.

This clonotype was seen many times. The V and J genes are TRBV3-1 and TRBJ2-4; a possible D gene is TRBD2 (5 bases). This CDR3 contains 16 residues. Germline CDR1 reads LGHDT; CDR2 reads YNNKEL (reference sequence). V lost 4 bases and J 0 bases, leaving 13 bases between the germline ends. For the CDR3, the DNA is TGTGCCAGCAGCCCCCAAAGGGAGACAGCCAAAAACATTCAGTACTTC. It codes for CASSPQRETAKNIQYF.

This clonotype was counted at least ten times. V gene TRBV3-1 combines with J gene TRBJ1-1; tentative D call: TRBD1 (6 bases). The CDR3 has 20 amino acids. Germline V lookup: CDR1 LGHDT, CDR2 YNNKEL (reference sequence). Trimming pared 6 bases from V and 4 bases from J, leaving 33 bases between. DNA for the CDR3: TGTGCCAGCAGGCCCAAAAGGGGGGGTTCGGCGACAGGAGACCGCACTGAAGCTTTCTTT. Residues: CASRPKRGGSATGDRTEAFF. Based on the CDR3 plus reference TRBV3-1 and TRBJ1-1, the full variable domain is DTAVSQTPKYLVTQMGNDKSIKCEQNLGHDTMYWYKQDSKKFLKIMFSYNNKELIINETVPNRFSPKSPDKAHLNLHINSLELGDSAVYFCASRPKRGGSATGDRTEAFFGQGTRLTVV.

The genes are TRBV20-1 and TRBJ1-6, with 7 nucleotides matching TRBD1. The junction had 4 bases not matched to a gene; V was cut back by 1 base and J by 1 base. Germline CDR1 DFQATT, CDR2 SNEGSKA (reference sequence). The CDR3 totals 16 residues. CDR3 sequence reads: CSARVRGSSYNSPLHF. The CDR3 region has the DNA TGCAGTGCTAGAGTCAGGGGGTCATCCTATAATTCACCCCTCCACTTT.

This clonotype was seen ten or more times. This chain uses TRBV7-6 with TRBJ2-5, with D maybe TRBD2 (5 bases). V was shortened by 0 bases and J by 4 bases, with 15 bases between the two germline ends. The CDR3 runs 16 residues. Germline CDR1 and CDR2: SGHVS and FNYEAQ. The CDR3 nucleotides are TGTGCCAGCAGCTTAGCGGGTCCGGGAATACCAGAGACCCAGTACTTC. Translating it yields CASSLAGPGIPETQYF.

This clonotype was counted at least ten times. The chain recombines TRBV6-1 with TRBJ1-4, with D perhaps TRBD1 (5 bases). The CDR3 is 15 amino acids. Trimming pared 7 bases from V and 6 bases from J, leaving 18 bases between. Germline assignment: CDR1 MNHNS and CDR2 SASEGT. CDR3 in DNA: TGTGCCAGCAAAGTCGGGCGCAGGGTTGATGAAAAACTGTTTTTT. It codes for CASKVGRRVDEKLFF.

This clonotype was observed many times. The CDR3 DNA reads as TGTGCCAGCAGTCGGGACAGGACCGCAACTAATGAAAAACTGTTTTTT. This encodes CASSRDRTATNEKLFF. The chain joins TRBV2 to TRBJ1-4; TRBD1 matches 8 bases. Germline V gene lookup returns CDR1 SNHLY and CDR2 FYNNEI. J was trimmed by 0 bases and V by 5 bases; bases with no gene match: 5. This CDR3 region has 16 residues.

This clonotype was observed at least ten times. The chain couples TRBV29-1 to TRBJ1-5, with unresolved D. CDR1 and CDR2 from the germline V gene are SQVTM and ANQGSEA. The CDR3 has 13 residues. The V and J ends lost 4 bases and 1 base respectively, with 8 bases between them. The CDR3 region is CSVVKGSNQPQHF. The CDR3 coding sequence is TGCAGCGTTGTTAAAGGGAGCAATCAGCCCCAGCATTTT.

Many counts were recorded for this clonotype. The rearrangement joins TRBV29-1 to TRBJ2-2; D is possibly TRBD1 (5 bases). Trimming shortened V by 5 bases and J by 10 bases, and 14 bases separated the two germline ends. The CDR3 contains 12 residues. CDR1 SQVTM and CDR2 ANQGSEA come from the germline V gene. The CDR3 is CSVSDSSLELFF. In DNA, the CDR3 is TGCAGCGTTTCCGACAGTAGCTTGGAGCTGTTTTTT.

This clonotype appeared many times. The rearrangement joins TRBV11-2 to TRBJ2-7; D is unclear. The length of the CDR3 is 11 residues. The germline V gene encodes CDR1 SGHAT and CDR2 FQNNGV. Between the trimmed V and J ends, which lost 6 bases and 7 bases, there was a span of 10 bases. The CDR3 DNA sequence: TGTGCCAGCAGATTTCTATCGGAGCAGTACTTC. Its translation: CASRFLSEQYF.

The rearrangement links TRBV12-3 or TRBV12-4 to TRBJ1-4; unclear D gene. The CDR3 extends over 14 amino acids. Trimming stripped 5 bases from V and 5 bases from J, with 12 bases between. CDR3 bases: TGTGCCAGCAGTCCCCGGGAGAGGAATGAAAAACTGTTTTTT. It codes for CASSPRERNEKLFF.